Listed here is a single T cell receptor beta chain. This sample is part of a study of CD8+ T cells in alopecia areata. Treatment here: oral pan-JAK inhibitor, 5-10 mg twice daily. Trimming removed 1 base from V and 8 bases from J, with 5 bases in between. CDR3 size: 11 residues. The germline V gene has CDR1 GTSNPN and CDR2 SVGIG (reference sequence). RNA extraction and reverse transcription yielded cDNA as sequencing template. TCRdb's table, derived via immunoSEQ multiplex PCR, lists solely in-frame clones and lacks some. The sample contains roughly 190,000 clones, 50% to 60% of which appear only once.

This TCR was sampled from a human donor with alopecia areata. This chain connects TRBV30 to TRBJ1-4; D is unresolved. Sequenced here: CD4+ T cells sorted from blood, sampled at week 4, from a patient treated with tofacitinib. For the CDR3, the DNA is TGTGCCTGGAGTGGGCGGGAAAAACTGTTTTTT. It yields the protein CAWSGREKLFF. Full variable domain (remainder filled in from reference TRBV30 and TRBJ1-4): SQTIHQWPATLVQPVGSPLSLECTVEGTSNPNLYWYRQAAGRGLQLLFYSVGIGQISSEVPQNLSASRPQDRQFILSSKKLLLSDSGFYLCAWSGREKLFFGSGTQLSVL.